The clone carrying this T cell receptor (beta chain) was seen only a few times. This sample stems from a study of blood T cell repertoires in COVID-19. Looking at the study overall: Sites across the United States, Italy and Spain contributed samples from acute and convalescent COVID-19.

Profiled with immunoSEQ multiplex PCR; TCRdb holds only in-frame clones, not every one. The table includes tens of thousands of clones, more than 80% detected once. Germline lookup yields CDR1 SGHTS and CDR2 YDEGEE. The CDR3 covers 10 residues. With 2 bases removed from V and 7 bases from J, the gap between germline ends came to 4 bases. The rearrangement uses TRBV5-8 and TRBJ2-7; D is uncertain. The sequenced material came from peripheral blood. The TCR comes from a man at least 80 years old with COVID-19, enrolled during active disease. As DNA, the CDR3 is TGTGCCAGCAGCTTTGAGGAGCAGTACTTC. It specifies CASSFEEQYF.